The present T cell receptor beta chain was sequenced within a study of cytomegalovirus exposure and HLA in healthy donors. Regarding the study as a whole: In vitro work confirmed that a few CMV-associated chains recognize CMV antigens.

Researchers ran the PCR with 60 Vbeta and 13 Jbeta primers. TCRdb keeps only in-frame clones here, not all; method: immunoSEQ multiplex PCR. In the table there are roughly 180,000 clones, roughly 84% of which are singletons. The CDR3 runs 12 residues. Trimming removed 5 bases at V and 5 bases at J, with 9 bases between. Germline CDR1 is MDHEN and CDR2 is SYDVKM. Remarks on this clone: As yet, its antigen is unknown.

J is TRBJ1-1 and V is TRBV28; D is unresolved. This receptor was obtained from a girl aged 2-10 years in good health and CMV-seropositive. Material for sequencing was PBMCs. This CDR3 reads CASSDPGTEAFF. In DNA, the CDR3 is TGTGCCAGCAGTGATCCGGGGACTGAAGCTTTCTTT.